This T cell receptor (beta chain) was sequenced in a study of PD-L1 blockade in urothelial cancer. For the study at large: Men with urothelial cancer arising in the bladder made up about 85% of the roughly 30 patients.

Time point defined: pretreatment peripheral blood. V lost 7 bases and J lost 2, with 12 bases in between. The CDR3 has 13 residues. Germline V gene sequence: CDR1 MDHEN, CDR2 SYDVKM. Sequenced by immunoSEQ multiplex PCR; TCRdb stores in-frame clones only, minus some. Of 95,000 to 100,000 clones listed, 87% are singletons. The chain recombines TRBV28 with TRBJ2-7; no definite D call. The source is a man aged 55 to 69 with urothelial cancer. The sequencing used PBMCs, collected around atezolizumab (anti-PD-L1) treatment. The chain's CDR3 is CASTAGDPYEQYF. CDR3 nucleotides: TGTGCCAGCACGGCAGGCGACCCCTACGAGCAGTACTTC.